This T cell receptor (beta chain) emerged from a study of human T cells and chemical hapten exposure. General study findings and limits: DPC sensitization produced no change in TCRs with frequency above 1 in 1000.

Germline CDR1 is SGHTA and CDR2 is FQGTGA. The CDR3 spans 13 residues. The V and J ends lost 3 bases and 7 bases respectively, with 12 bases between them. This clonotype was seen more than once but under ten times. Antigen unknown. Time point here: patch test 2, 6 weeks after DPC sensitization. The treatment here: therapeutic diphenylcyclopropenone sensitization with weekly scalp DPC. Suited to DPC and affected by alopecia, the donors ranged from 18 to 70 years old. What the library attached to individual cDNA molecules were unique molecular identifiers. TCRdb reprocessed the RACE reads via MiXCR and lists one record per CDR3 protein. The table lists fewer than 150,000 distinct CDR3 sequences, 12% of them singletons, with around 1.4% in the top ten.

The sequences come from whole blood, collected in connection with sensitization to the hapten diphenylcyclopropenone (DPC). The receptor's source is a woman between 45 and 65 years old with alopecia areata. Some clones in this sample may be carry-over from other donors' samples. The genes are TRBV7-3 and TRBJ1-1; tentatively, D is TRBD1 (6 bases). The CDR3 loop reads CASSFSGAGEAFF. The CDR3 nucleotides read TGTGCCAGCAGCTTCTCAGGGGCTGGTGAAGCTTTCTTT.